The T cell receptor beta chain described here comes from a study of blood T cell repertoires in COVID-19. The overall study: PBMCs, B-cell-depleted T cells, or T cells were the source of the cDNA or gDNA that made up the material.

The authors' processing: Scientists estimated how many nucleated cells there were by amplifying reference gene primers. Profiling relied on immunoSEQ multiplex PCR, and the TCRdb table lists in-frame clones only, not all of them. V and J calls and clone size come straight from that table; D and trimming were deduced from the DNA. The data hold 100,000 or so clones, with 85% observed a single time. There are 16 residues in the CDR3. Germline V CDR1 and CDR2: MDHEN, SYDVKM. J lost 1 base, V lost 3 bases, and 7 bases had no gene match. The V and J genes are TRBV28 and TRBJ1-1; the match to TRBD1 covers 8 bases. This receptor was obtained from a woman in her 70s with active or convalescent COVID-19. The sample comprised peripheral blood. The CDR3 nucleotides are TGTGCCAGCAGTTTTAGACAGGGGTGGACGAACACTGAAGCTTTCTTT. Protein sequence: CASSFRQGWTNTEAFF.